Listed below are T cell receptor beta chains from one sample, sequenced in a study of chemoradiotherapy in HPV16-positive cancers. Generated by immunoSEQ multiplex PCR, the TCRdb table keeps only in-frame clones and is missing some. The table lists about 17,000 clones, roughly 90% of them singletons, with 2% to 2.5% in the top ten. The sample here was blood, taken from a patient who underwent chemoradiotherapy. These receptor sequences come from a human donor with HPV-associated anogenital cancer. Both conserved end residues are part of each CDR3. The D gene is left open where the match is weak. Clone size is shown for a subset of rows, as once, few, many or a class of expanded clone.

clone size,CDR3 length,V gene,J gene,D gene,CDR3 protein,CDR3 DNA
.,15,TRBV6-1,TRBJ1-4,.,CASRPRLAVGEKLFF,TGTGCCAGCAGGCCTCGGTTGGCGGTGGGGGAAAAACTGTTTTTT
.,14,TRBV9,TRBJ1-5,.,CASSVKGTDQPQHF,TGTGCCAGCAGCGTAAAAGGGACGGATCAGCCCCAGCATTTT
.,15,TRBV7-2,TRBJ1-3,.,CASSLDSRTGNTIYF,TGTGCCAGCAGCTTAGACAGTAGGACTGGAAACACCATATATTTT
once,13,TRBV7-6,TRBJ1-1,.,CASSLAHHTEAFF,TGTGCCAGCAGCTTAGCGCACCACACTGAAGCTTTCTTT
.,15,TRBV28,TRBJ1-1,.,CASSLTHLGFTEAFF,TGTGCCAGCAGTTTGACCCACCTGGGGTTCACTGAAGCTTTCTTT
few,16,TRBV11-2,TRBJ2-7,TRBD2,CASSLIGSGRANEQYF,TGTGCCAGCAGCTTAATAGGTAGCGGGAGGGCCAACGAGCAGTACTTC
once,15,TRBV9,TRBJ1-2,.,CASSDAPGGGYGYTF,TGTGCCAGCAGCGACGCCCCCGGGGGCGGCTATGGCTACACCTTC
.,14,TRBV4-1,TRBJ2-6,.,CASSPRAGANVLTF,TGCGCCAGCAGCCCACGGGCTGGGGCCAACGTCCTGACTTTC
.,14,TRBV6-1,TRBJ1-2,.,CASSPVAILYGYTF,TGTGCCAGCTCACCAGTTGCGATTCTCTATGGCTACACCTTC
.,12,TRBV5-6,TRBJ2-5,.,CASGTGSKTQYF,TGTGCCAGCGGAACTGGGTCAAAGACCCAGTACTTC
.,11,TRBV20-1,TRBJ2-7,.,CSARTFYEQYF,TGCAGTGCCAGGACTTTCTACGAGCAGTACTTC
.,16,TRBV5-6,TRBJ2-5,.,CASNNVGWGHRETQYF,TGTGCCAGCAACAACGTCGGGTGGGGGCACAGAGAGACCCAGTACTTC
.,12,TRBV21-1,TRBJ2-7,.,CASSLPGGEQYF,TGTGCCAGCAGCCTCCCGGGGGGCGAGCAGTACTTC
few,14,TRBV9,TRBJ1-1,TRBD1,CASSPGQGRAEAFF,TGTGCCAGCAGCCCTGGACAGGGTCGGGCTGAAGCTTTCTTT
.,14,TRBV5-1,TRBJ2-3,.,CASSLATAGDTQYF,TGCGCCAGCAGCTTGGCTACTGCTGGAGATACGCAGTATTTT
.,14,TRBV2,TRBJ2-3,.,CASRIGQLTDTQYF,TGTGCCAGCAGGATTGGACAGCTCACAGATACGCAGTATTTT
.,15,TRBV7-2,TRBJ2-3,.,CASSQIAERTDTQYF,TGTGCCAGCAGCCAGATAGCGGAACGCACAGATACGCAGTATTTT
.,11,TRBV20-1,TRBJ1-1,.,CSVSQNTEAFF,TGCAGTGTGTCACAAAACACTGAAGCTTTCTTT
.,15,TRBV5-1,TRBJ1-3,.,CASSSGQSPGNTIYF,TGCGCCAGCAGCTCCGGACAGTCTCCTGGAAACACCATATATTTT
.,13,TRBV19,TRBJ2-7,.,CASSWQVDYEQYF,TGTGCCAGTAGTTGGCAGGTCGACTACGAGCAGTACTTC
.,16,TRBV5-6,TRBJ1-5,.,CASSSPSEGGGQPQHF,TGTGCCAGCAGCTCCCCTAGCGAGGGTGGAGGTCAGCCCCAGCATTTT
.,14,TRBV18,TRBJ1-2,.,CASSPGGENYGYTF,TGTGCCAGCTCACCAGGGGGCGAGAACTATGGCTACACCTTC
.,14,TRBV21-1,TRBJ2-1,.,CASSKEAFNNEQFF,TGTGCCAGCAGCAAAGAAGCTTTTAACAATGAGCAGTTCTTC
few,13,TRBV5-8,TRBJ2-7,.,CASSTISSYEQYF,TGTGCCAGCAGCACTATAAGTTCCTACGAGCAGTACTTC
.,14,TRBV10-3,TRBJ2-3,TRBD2,CAIRAGRVTDTQYF,TGTGCCATCAGGGCCGGGAGGGTTACAGATACGCAGTATTTT
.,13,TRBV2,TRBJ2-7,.,CATRGREVSEQYF,TGTGCGACGAGGGGGAGGGAGGTCTCCGAGCAGTACTTC
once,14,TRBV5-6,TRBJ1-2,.,CASSLFGERGGYTF,TGTGCCAGCAGCTTGTTCGGAGAGCGGGGTGGCTACACCTTC
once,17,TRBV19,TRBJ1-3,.,CASSIAQWAGSGNTIYF,TGTGCCAGTAGTATAGCTCAGTGGGCCGGCTCTGGAAACACCATATATTTT
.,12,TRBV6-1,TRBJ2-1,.,CASSAPLGEQFF,TGTGCCAGCAGCGCCCCACTAGGCGAGCAGTTCTTC
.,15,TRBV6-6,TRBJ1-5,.,CASSYSEASNQPQHF,TGTGCCAGCAGTTACTCGGAGGCGAGCAATCAGCCCCAGCATTTT
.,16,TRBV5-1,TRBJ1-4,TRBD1,CASSFGSNRGDEKLFF,TGCGCCAGCAGCTTTGGATCAAACAGGGGAGATGAAAAACTGTTTTTT